The text below deals with one T cell receptor (beta chain). TCRdb recomputed calls from the RT-PCR reads with MiXCR, one row per CDR3 protein. The data hold roughly 230,000 distinct CDR3 sequences, with 12% to 15% observed a single time. This entry belongs to a study of patients and donors after allogeneic stem cell transplantation. The TCR originated in a human donor who was either an allogeneic HSCT recipient or a stem cell or donor lymphocyte infusion donor (not recorded which). It is not recorded whose cells these are; they may come from a transplant donor. Sequenced: blood, either unsorted or a sorted T cell fraction (not recorded which).

CDR3 DNA: TGTGCCAGCAGCAACCCGGGACAGGGGGCGAGCTCCTACAATGAGCAGTTCTTC. Translation: CASSNPGQGASSYNEQFF. This chain joins TRBV7-8 and TRBJ2-1, with 12 bases fitting TRBD1. Germline V gives CDR1 SGHVS, CDR2 FQNEAQ. The V segment lost 5 bases and the J segment 0 bases; nucleotides outside the gene matches: 8. The length of the CDR3 is 18 residues.